Listed below are T cell receptor beta chains from one sample, sequenced in a study of cytomegalovirus exposure and HLA in healthy donors. Sequencing was performed with immunoSEQ multiplex PCR; in TCRdb, only in-frame clones are kept and a portion is missing. The data contain some 120,000 clones, approximately 70% of them singletons. The sequenced sample consisted of PBMCs. The receptors derive from a man aged 30 to 39 in good health and CMV-seropositive. CDR3s include the opening cysteine and the closing phenylalanine or tryptophan. The D gene is left open where the match is weak. Clone size is stated in some rows and not others, as once, few, many or a class when expanded.

J: TRBJ2-7; D: -; size: -; V: TRBV7-8; DNA: TGTGCCAGCACCCTAGAGGGCGCAAAATCCTACGAGCAGTACTTC; CDR3: CASTLEGAKSYEQYF
J: TRBJ1-2; D: TRBD1; size: many; V: TRBV29-1; DNA: TGCAGCGTTCCGGGACAGGGGGCCGATGGCTACACCTTC; CDR3: CSVPGQGADGYTF
J: TRBJ1-3; D: -; size: -; V: TRBV9; DNA: TGTGCCAGCAGCCCACACGGGGGGGCTACTGGAAACACCATATATTTT; CDR3: CASSPHGGATGNTIYF
J: TRBJ2-3; D: TRBD2; size: few; V: TRBV5-1; DNA: TGCGCCAGCAGCTTGGCGCCTAGCGGGGGTAGCAGGGATACGCAGTATTTT; CDR3: CASSLAPSGGSRDTQYF
J: TRBJ1-2; D: -; size: -; V: TRBV5-5; DNA: TGTGCCAGCAGCTTGAGCGACGCTAACTATGGCTACACCTTC; CDR3: CASSLSDANYGYTF
J: TRBJ1-1; D: -; size: -; V: TRBV21-1; DNA: TGTGCCAGCAGCCGAAGGGGGCGGAGGGGGAACACTGAAGCTTTCTTT; CDR3: CASSRRGRRGNTEAFF
J: TRBJ1-3; D: TRBD1; size: once; V: TRBV5-1; DNA: TGCGCCAGCAGCTCCAGACAGGGGGGCGCTGGAAACACCATATATTTT; CDR3: CASSSRQGGAGNTIYF
J: TRBJ2-1; D: -; size: -; V: TRBV1; DNA: TGCACCAGCAGCCACCGAAGGACAGGGGGCGGCCCTACTTACAATGAGCAGTTCTTC; CDR3: CTSSHRRTGGGPTYNEQFF
J: TRBJ1-1; D: -; size: -; V: TRBV7-9; DNA: TGTGCCAGCAGCCCCCGCGGGGACACTGAAGCTTTCTTT; CDR3: CASSPRGDTEAFF
J: TRBJ2-7; D: -; size: few; V: TRBV7-8; DNA: TGTGCCAGCAGCTTAGCGAAGATAGAGCCCTTCTACGAGCAGTACTTC; CDR3: CASSLAKIEPFYEQYF
J: TRBJ1-2; D: TRBD1; size: -; V: TRBV19; DNA: TGTGCCAGTAGTATTGGACAGGGGGCGATTAGCTATGGCTACACCTTC; CDR3: CASSIGQGAISYGYTF
J: TRBJ1-1; D: -; size: -; V: TRBV29-1; DNA: TGCAGCGTCGTGCGGGGGGCACAGACTGAAGCTTTCTTT; CDR3: CSVVRGAQTEAFF
J: TRBJ2-7; D: TRBD2; size: few; V: TRBV19; DNA: TGTGCCAGTAGTATTGGGGGGCGGGGGGGGCGCGTGGCGCAGTACTTC; CDR3: CASSIGGRGGRVAQYF
J: TRBJ2-2; D: TRBD2; size: -; V: TRBV9; DNA: TGTGCCAGCAGCCTAGCCGGAGCGGGGAGGACCGGGGAGCTGTTTTTT; CDR3: CASSLAGAGRTGELFF
J: TRBJ1-1; D: -; size: -; V: TRBV6-1; DNA: TGTGCCAGCAGAACAGGGTTGAACACTGAAGCTTTCTTT; CDR3: CASRTGLNTEAFF
J: TRBJ2-2; D: TRBD2; size: -; V: TRBV9; DNA: TGTGCCAGCAGCTGGGTAGCGGGATCCAACACCGGGGAGCTGTTTTTT; CDR3: CASSWVAGSNTGELFF
J: TRBJ1-2; D: -; size: -; V: TRBV5-5; DNA: TGTGCCAGCAGCTTGGGAACAGCTCAGAACTATGGCTACACCTTC; CDR3: CASSLGTAQNYGYTF
J: TRBJ2-1; D: TRBD1; size: -; V: TRBV27; DNA: TGTGCCAGCAGTACTACAGGGGGTCCCTACAATGAGCAGTTCTTC; CDR3: CASSTTGGPYNEQFF
J: TRBJ2-7; D: TRBD1; size: -; V: TRBV11-1; DNA: TGTGCCAGCAGCTTCGGGACAGGGATCGAGCAGTACTTC; CDR3: CASSFGTGIEQYF
J: TRBJ2-2; D: TRBD2; size: -; V: TRBV19; DNA: TGTGCCAGTAGTATAGCCCCTAGCGGGGGTGCGAACACCGGGGAGCTGTTTTTT; CDR3: CASSIAPSGGANTGELFF
J: TRBJ1-6; D: -; size: -; V: TRBV27; DNA: TGTGCCAGCAGTTTAAGCTCACGACTCATTAATTCACCCCTCCACTTT; CDR3: CASSLSSRLINSPLHF
J: TRBJ1-5; D: -; size: -; V: TRBV12-5; DNA: TGTGCTAGTGGTTTGGGCCGACAGTACAATCAGCCCCAGCATTTT; CDR3: CASGLGRQYNQPQHF
J: TRBJ1-1; D: TRBD1; size: -; V: TRBV10-3; DNA: TGTGCCATCAGCCGGGACAGGGGGATTTCAGAAGCTTTCTTT; CDR3: CAISRDRGISEAFF
J: TRBJ1-1; D: -; size: few; V: TRBV19; DNA: TGTGCCAGTAGTATCAGTCGAATTCCCCCAGAAGCTTTCTTT; CDR3: CASSISRIPPEAFF
J: TRBJ1-2; D: TRBD1; size: -; V: TRBV19; DNA: TGTGCCAGTAGTATAAGGACAGGGACTTATGGCTACACCTTC; CDR3: CASSIRTGTYGYTF
J: TRBJ2-7; D: TRBD1; size: -; V: TRBV10-3; DNA: TGTGCCATCATAGGGACAGGGGGCACCTACGAGCAGTACTTC; CDR3: CAIIGTGGTYEQYF
J: TRBJ2-3; D: TRBD2; size: -; V: TRBV5-1; DNA: TGCGCCAGCAGCTCCGGGACTAGCGGGGAATCAGATACGCAGTATTTT; CDR3: CASSSGTSGESDTQYF
J: TRBJ2-5; D: TRBD2; size: -; V: TRBV6-1; DNA: TGTGCCAGCAGTGAAGGAATGACAGCGGGGGGGAAAGAGACCCAGTACTTC; CDR3: CASSEGMTAGGKETQYF
J: TRBJ2-7; D: -; size: once; V: TRBV27; DNA: TGTGCCAGCAGTTTATCAGCGGCGCCCTACGAGCAGTACTTC; CDR3: CASSLSAAPYEQYF
J: TRBJ2-7; D: TRBD2; size: -; V: TRBV4-1; DNA: TGCGCCAGCAGCCAAGCACTAGCGGGGGGCTACGAGCAGTACTTC; CDR3: CASSQALAGGYEQYF
J: TRBJ2-6; D: -; size: -; V: TRBV19; DNA: TGTGCCAGTAGTATCGAGACAGGTCTCTCTGGGGCCAACGTCCTGACTTTC; CDR3: CASSIETGLSGANVLTF
J: TRBJ1-2; D: -; size: -; V: TRBV19; DNA: TGTGCCAGTAGTATAGATGGACAGAATGGCTACACCTTC; CDR3: CASSIDGQNGYTF
J: TRBJ1-4; D: TRBD1; size: once; V: TRBV7-2; DNA: TGTGCCAGCAGCTCCCTTCTTGGGACAGGGGATGAAAAACTGTTTTTT; CDR3: CASSSLLGTGDEKLFF
J: TRBJ2-1; D: TRBD2; size: -; V: TRBV5-4; DNA: TGTGCCAGCAGCCCCTACATGTTAACCGGGACTAGCTACAATGAGCAGTTCTTC; CDR3: CASSPYMLTGTSYNEQFF
J: TRBJ1-1; D: -; size: -; V: TRBV4-1; DNA: TGCGCCAGCAGCCAAGGATGGGGGGGAGGGACTGAAGCTTTCTTT; CDR3: CASSQGWGGGTEAFF
J: TRBJ2-5; D: TRBD2; size: once; V: TRBV7-6; DNA: TGTGCCAGCAGCTCCCCGCCCCCGAGACTAGCGGCAAAAGAGACCCAGTACTTC; CDR3: CASSSPPPRLAAKETQYF
J: TRBJ2-2; D: TRBD2; size: -; V: TRBV2; DNA: TGTGCCAGCAGTCTCGGACTAGCCGTTGGCGGGGAGCTGTTTTTT; CDR3: CASSLGLAVGGELFF
J: TRBJ1-3; D: -; size: once; V: TRBV30; DNA: TGTGCCTGGAGTAGGGGTCAAGAAGGCGCCATATATTTT; CDR3: CAWSRGQEGAIYF
J: TRBJ1-6; D: TRBD1; size: -; V: TRBV18; DNA: TGTGCCAGCTCACCGACAGGGGACAATTCACCCCTCCACTTT; CDR3: CASSPTGDNSPLHF
J: TRBJ1-4; D: -; size: -; V: TRBV5-1; DNA: TGCGCCAGCAGCTCGGAGGGTCGGCAGGCCCTCGAAAAACTGTTTTTT; CDR3: CASSSEGRQALEKLFF
J: TRBJ1-1; D: TRBD1; size: -; V: TRBV27; DNA: TGTGCCAGCAGCCATGACAGGGACACTGAAGCTTTCTTT; CDR3: CASSHDRDTEAFF
J: TRBJ1-5; D: -; size: -; V: TRBV30; DNA: TGTGCCTGGAGTGTACTCCCCGGGACCCAGCATTTT; CDR3: CAWSVLPGTQHF
J: TRBJ1-5; D: -; size: few; V: TRBV5-4; DNA: TGTGCCAGCAGCTTGAAGGCGGGGAGCCGGAAACAGCCCCAGCATTTT; CDR3: CASSLKAGSRKQPQHF
J: TRBJ2-1; D: -; size: -; V: TRBV7-3; DNA: TGTGCCAGCAGCTTTCAGGGTACGGCGAGCTCCTACAATGAGCAGTTCTTC; CDR3: CASSFQGTASSYNEQFF
J: TRBJ2-4; D: -; size: -; V: TRBV6-5; DNA: TGTGCCAGCAAATTAGGGGCACAGGCCAAAAACATTCAGTACTTC; CDR3: CASKLGAQAKNIQYF
J: TRBJ1-6; D: TRBD1; size: -; V: TRBV11-2; DNA: TGTGCCAGCAGCAGATCCGGACAGGGCAATTCACCCCTCCACTTT; CDR3: CASSRSGQGNSPLHF